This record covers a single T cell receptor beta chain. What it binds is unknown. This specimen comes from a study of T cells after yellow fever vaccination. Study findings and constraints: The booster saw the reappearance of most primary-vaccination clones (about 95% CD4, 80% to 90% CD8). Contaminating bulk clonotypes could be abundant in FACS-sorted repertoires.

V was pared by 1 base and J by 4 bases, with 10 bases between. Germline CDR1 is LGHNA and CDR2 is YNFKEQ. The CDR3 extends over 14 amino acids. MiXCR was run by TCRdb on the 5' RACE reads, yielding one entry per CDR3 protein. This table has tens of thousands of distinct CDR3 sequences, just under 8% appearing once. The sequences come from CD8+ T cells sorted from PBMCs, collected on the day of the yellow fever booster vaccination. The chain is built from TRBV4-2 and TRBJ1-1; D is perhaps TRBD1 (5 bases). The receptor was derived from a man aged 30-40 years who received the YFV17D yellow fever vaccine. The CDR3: CASSQGQMSTEAFF. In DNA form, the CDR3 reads TGTGCCAGCAGCCAAGGACAGATGAGCACTGAAGCTTTCTTT.